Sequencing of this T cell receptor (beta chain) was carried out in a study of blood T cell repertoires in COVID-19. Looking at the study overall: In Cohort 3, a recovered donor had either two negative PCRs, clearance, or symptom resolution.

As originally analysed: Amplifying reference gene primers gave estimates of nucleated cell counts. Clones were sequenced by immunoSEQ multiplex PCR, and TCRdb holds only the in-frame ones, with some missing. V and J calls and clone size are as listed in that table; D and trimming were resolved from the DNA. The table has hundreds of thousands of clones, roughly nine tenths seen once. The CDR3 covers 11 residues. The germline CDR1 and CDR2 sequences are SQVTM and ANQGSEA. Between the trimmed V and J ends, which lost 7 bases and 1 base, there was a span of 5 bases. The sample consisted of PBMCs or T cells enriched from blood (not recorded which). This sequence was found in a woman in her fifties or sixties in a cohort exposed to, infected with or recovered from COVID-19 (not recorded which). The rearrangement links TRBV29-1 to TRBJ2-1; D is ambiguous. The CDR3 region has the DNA TGCAGCGGTAGATCCTACAATGAGCAGTTCTTC. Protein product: CSGRSYNEQFF.